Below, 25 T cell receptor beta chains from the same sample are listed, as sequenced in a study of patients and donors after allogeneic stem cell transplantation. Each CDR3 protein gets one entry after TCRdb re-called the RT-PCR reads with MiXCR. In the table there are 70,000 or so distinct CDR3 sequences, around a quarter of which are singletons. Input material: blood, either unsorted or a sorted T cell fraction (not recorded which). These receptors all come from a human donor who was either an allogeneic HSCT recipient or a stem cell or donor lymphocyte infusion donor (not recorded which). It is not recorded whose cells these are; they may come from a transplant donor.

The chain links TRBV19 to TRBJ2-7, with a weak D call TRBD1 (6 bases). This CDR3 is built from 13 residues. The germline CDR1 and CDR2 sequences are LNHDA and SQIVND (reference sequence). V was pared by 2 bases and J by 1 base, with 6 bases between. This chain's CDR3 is CASSITGSYEQYF. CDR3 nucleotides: TGTGCCAGTAGTATAACAGGGTCCTACGAGCAGTACTTC.

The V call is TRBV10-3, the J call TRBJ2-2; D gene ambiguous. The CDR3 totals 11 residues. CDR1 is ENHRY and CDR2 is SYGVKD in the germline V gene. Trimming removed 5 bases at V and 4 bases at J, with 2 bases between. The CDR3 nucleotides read TGTGCCATCAGTATCACCGGGGAGCTGTTTTTT. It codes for CAISITGELFF.

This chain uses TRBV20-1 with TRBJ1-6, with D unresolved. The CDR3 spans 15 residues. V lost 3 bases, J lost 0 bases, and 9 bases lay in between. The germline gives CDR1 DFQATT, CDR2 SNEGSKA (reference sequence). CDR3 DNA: TGCAGTGCTAGTAGTCAGAGCTCCTATAATTCACCCCTCCACTTT. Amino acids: CSASSQSSYNSPLHF.

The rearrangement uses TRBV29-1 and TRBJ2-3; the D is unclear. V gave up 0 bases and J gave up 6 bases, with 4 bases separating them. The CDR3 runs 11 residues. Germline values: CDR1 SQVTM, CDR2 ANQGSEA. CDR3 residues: CSVEEADTQYF. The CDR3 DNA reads TGCAGCGTTGAAGAAGCCGATACGCAGTATTTT.

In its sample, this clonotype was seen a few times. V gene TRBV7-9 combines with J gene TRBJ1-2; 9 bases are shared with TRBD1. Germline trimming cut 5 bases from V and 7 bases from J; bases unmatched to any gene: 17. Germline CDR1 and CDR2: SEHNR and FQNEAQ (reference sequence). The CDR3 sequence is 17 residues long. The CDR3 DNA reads TGTGCCAGCAGCAAGAGGACAGGGGAGGTGGAGGATCGTGGCTACACCTTC. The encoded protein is CASSKRTGEVEDRGYTF.

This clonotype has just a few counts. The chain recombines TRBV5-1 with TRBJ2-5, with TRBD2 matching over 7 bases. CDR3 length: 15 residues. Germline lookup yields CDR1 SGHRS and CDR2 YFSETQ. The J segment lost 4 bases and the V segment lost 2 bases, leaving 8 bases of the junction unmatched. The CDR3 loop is CASSFSIAGGETQYF. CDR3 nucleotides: TGCGCCAGCAGCTTCTCGATAGCGGGCGGAGAGACCCAGTACTTC.

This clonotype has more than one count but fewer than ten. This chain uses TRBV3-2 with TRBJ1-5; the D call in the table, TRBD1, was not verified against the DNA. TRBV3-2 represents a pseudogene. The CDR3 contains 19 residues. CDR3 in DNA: TGTGCCAGCAGCCATCTCTCCGGGGGGCGGACTAGGAGCAATCAGCCCCAGCATTTT. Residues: CASSHLSGGRTRSNQPQHF.

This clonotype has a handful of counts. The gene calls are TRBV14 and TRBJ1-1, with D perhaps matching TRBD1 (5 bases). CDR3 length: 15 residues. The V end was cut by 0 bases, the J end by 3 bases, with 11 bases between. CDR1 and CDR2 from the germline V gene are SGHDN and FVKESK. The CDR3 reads CASSQEAGLDTEAFF. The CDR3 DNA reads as TGTGCCAGCAGCCAAGAGGCAGGGCTGGACACTGAAGCTTTCTTT.

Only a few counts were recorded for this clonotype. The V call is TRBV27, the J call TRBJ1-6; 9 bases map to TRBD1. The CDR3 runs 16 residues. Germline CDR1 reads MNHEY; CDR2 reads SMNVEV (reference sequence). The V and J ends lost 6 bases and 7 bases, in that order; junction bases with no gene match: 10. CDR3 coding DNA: TGTGCCAGCAGACTTGGGGTAGGACAGGGGAATTCACCCCTCCACTTT. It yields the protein CASRLGVGQGNSPLHF.

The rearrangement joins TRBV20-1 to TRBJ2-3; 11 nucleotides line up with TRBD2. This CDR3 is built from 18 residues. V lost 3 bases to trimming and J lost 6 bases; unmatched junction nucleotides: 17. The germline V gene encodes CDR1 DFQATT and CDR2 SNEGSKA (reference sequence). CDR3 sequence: CSASAATLLAGEKDTQYF. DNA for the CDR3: TGCAGTGCTAGCGCAGCGACCTTACTAGCGGGGGAGAAGGATACGCAGTATTTT.

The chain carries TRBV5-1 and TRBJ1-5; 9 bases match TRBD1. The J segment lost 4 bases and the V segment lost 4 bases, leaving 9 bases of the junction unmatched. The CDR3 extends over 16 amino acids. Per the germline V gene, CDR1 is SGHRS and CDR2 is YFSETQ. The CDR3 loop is CASSPGTGFGNQPQHF. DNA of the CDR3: TGCGCCAGCAGCCCGGGGACAGGGTTTGGGAATCAGCCCCAGCATTTT.

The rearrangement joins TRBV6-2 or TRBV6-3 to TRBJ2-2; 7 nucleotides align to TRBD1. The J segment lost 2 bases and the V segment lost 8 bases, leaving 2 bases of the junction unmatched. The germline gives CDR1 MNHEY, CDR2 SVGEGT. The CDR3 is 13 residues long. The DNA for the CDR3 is TGTGCCAGCTACAGGGGAAACACCGGGGAGCTGTTTTTT. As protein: CASYRGNTGELFF.

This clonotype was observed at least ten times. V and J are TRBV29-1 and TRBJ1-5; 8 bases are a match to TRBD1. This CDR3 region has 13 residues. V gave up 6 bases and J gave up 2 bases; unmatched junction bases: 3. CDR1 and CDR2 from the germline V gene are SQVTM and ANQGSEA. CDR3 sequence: CSVQDRGNQPQHF. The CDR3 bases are TGCAGCGTCCAGGACAGGGGCAATCAGCCCCAGCATTTT. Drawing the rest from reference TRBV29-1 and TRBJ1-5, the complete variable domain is SAVISQKPSRDICQRGTSLTIQCQVDSQVTMMFWYRQQPGQSLTLIATANQGSEATYESGFVIDKFPISRPNLTFSTLTVSNMSPEDSSIYLCSVQDRGNQPQHFGDGTRLSIL.

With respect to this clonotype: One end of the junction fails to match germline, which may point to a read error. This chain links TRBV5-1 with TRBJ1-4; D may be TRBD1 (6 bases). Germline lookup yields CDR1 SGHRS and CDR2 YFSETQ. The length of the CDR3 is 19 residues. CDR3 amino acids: CASSPLTKGDTATNENLFF. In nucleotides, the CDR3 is TGCGCCAGCAGCCCCCTGACGAAGGGGGATACTGCAACTAATGAAAACCTGTTTTTT.

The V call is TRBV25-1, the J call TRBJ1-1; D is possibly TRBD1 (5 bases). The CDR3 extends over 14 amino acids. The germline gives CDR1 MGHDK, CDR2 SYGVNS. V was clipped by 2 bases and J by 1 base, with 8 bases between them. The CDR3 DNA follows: TGTGCCAGCAGTGAACCAGGGAAGAACACTGAAGCTTTCTTT. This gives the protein CASSEPGKNTEAFF. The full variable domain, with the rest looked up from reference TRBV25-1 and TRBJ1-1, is EADIYQTPRYLVIGTGKKITLECSQTMGHDKMYWYQQDPGMELHLIHYSYGVNSTEKGDLSSESTVSRIRTEHFPLTLESARPSHTSQYLCASSEPGKNTEAFFGQGTRLTVV.

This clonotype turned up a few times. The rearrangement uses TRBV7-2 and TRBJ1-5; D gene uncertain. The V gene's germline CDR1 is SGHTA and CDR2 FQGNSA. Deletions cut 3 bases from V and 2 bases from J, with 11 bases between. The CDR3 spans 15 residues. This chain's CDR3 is CASSFSGYGNQPQHF. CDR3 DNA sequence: TGTGCCAGCAGCTTTAGCGGTTACGGCAATCAGCCCCAGCATTTT.

CDR3 nucleotides: TGCGCCAGCAGCCAAGTCTACGGAAGGAACACTGAAGCTTTCTTT. This gives the protein CASSQVYGRNTEAFF. V is TRBV4-3 and J is TRBJ1-1, with D unclear. The CDR3 is 15 amino acids. Germline CDR1 LGHNA, CDR2 YSLEER. Trimming stripped 1 base from V and 1 base from J, with 10 bases between.

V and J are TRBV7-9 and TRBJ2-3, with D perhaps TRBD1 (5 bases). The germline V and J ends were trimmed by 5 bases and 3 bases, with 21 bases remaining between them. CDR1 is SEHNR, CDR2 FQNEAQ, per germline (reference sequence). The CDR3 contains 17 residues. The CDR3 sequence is CASSPNPQGLGTDTQYF. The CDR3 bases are TGTGCCAGCAGCCCAAACCCGCAGGGCCTAGGGACAGATACGCAGTATTTT.

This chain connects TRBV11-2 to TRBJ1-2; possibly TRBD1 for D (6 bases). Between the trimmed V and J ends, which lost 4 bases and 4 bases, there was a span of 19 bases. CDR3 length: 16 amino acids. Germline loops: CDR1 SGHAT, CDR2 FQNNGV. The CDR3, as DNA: TGTGCCAGCAGCTCCGGGACATCCCATTTTTTCTATGGCTACACCTTC. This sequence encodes CASSSGTSHFFYGYTF. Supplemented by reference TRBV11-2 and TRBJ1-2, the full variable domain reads EAGVAQSPRYKIIEKRQSVAFWCNPISGHATLYWYQQILGQGPKLLIQFQNNGVVDDSQLPKDRFSAERLKGVDSTLKIQPAKLEDSAVYLCASSSGTSHFFYGYTFGSGTRLTVV.

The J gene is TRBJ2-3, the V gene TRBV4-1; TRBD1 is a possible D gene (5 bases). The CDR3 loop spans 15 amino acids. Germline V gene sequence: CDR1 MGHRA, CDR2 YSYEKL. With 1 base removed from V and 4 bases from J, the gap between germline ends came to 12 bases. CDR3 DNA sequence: TGCGCCAGCAGCCAAGTCGGCAGGGTAGCAGATACGCAGTATTTT. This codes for CASSQVGRVADTQYF.

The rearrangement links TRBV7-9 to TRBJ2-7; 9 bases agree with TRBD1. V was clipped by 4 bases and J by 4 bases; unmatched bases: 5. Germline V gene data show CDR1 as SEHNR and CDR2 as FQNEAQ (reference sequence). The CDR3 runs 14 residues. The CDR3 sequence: CASSSTGQGYEQYF. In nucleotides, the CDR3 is TGTGCCAGCAGCTCAACAGGACAGGGGTACGAGCAGTACTTC.

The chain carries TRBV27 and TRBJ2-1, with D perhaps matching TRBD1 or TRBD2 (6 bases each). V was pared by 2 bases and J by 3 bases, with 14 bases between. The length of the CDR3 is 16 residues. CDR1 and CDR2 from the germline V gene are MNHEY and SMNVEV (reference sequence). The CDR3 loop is CASSLMFGGLYNEQFF. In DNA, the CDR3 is TGTGCCAGCAGTTTAATGTTCGGGGGCCTCTACAATGAGCAGTTCTTC.

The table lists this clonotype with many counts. In DNA, the CDR3 is TGTGCCAGCACCCGAGGGGGGGGCTACACCTTC. Protein sequence: CASTRGGGYTF. This chain links TRBV12-3 or TRBV12-4 with TRBJ1-2; weak D call: TRBD1 (6 bases). V was cut by 7 bases and J by 8 bases, with 11 bases left in between. The CDR3 runs to 11 residues.

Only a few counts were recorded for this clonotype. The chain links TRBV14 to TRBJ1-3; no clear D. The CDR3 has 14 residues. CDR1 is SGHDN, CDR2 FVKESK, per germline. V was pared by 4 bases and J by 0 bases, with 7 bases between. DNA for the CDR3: TGTGCCAGCAGCCCCCGCATCTCTGGAAACACCATATATTTT. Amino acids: CASSPRISGNTIYF.

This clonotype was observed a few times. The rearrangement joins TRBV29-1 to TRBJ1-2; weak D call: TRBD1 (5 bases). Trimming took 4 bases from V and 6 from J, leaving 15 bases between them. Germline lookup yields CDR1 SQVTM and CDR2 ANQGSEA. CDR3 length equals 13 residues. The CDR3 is CSVVAGKGDGYTF. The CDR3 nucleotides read TGCAGCGTTGTGGCAGGGAAGGGCGATGGCTACACCTTC. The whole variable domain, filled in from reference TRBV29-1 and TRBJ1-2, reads SAVISQKPSRDICQRGTSLTIQCQVDSQVTMMFWYRQQPGQSLTLIATANQGSEATYESGFVIDKFPISRPNLTFSTLTVSNMSPEDSSIYLCSVVAGKGDGYTFGSGTRLTVV.